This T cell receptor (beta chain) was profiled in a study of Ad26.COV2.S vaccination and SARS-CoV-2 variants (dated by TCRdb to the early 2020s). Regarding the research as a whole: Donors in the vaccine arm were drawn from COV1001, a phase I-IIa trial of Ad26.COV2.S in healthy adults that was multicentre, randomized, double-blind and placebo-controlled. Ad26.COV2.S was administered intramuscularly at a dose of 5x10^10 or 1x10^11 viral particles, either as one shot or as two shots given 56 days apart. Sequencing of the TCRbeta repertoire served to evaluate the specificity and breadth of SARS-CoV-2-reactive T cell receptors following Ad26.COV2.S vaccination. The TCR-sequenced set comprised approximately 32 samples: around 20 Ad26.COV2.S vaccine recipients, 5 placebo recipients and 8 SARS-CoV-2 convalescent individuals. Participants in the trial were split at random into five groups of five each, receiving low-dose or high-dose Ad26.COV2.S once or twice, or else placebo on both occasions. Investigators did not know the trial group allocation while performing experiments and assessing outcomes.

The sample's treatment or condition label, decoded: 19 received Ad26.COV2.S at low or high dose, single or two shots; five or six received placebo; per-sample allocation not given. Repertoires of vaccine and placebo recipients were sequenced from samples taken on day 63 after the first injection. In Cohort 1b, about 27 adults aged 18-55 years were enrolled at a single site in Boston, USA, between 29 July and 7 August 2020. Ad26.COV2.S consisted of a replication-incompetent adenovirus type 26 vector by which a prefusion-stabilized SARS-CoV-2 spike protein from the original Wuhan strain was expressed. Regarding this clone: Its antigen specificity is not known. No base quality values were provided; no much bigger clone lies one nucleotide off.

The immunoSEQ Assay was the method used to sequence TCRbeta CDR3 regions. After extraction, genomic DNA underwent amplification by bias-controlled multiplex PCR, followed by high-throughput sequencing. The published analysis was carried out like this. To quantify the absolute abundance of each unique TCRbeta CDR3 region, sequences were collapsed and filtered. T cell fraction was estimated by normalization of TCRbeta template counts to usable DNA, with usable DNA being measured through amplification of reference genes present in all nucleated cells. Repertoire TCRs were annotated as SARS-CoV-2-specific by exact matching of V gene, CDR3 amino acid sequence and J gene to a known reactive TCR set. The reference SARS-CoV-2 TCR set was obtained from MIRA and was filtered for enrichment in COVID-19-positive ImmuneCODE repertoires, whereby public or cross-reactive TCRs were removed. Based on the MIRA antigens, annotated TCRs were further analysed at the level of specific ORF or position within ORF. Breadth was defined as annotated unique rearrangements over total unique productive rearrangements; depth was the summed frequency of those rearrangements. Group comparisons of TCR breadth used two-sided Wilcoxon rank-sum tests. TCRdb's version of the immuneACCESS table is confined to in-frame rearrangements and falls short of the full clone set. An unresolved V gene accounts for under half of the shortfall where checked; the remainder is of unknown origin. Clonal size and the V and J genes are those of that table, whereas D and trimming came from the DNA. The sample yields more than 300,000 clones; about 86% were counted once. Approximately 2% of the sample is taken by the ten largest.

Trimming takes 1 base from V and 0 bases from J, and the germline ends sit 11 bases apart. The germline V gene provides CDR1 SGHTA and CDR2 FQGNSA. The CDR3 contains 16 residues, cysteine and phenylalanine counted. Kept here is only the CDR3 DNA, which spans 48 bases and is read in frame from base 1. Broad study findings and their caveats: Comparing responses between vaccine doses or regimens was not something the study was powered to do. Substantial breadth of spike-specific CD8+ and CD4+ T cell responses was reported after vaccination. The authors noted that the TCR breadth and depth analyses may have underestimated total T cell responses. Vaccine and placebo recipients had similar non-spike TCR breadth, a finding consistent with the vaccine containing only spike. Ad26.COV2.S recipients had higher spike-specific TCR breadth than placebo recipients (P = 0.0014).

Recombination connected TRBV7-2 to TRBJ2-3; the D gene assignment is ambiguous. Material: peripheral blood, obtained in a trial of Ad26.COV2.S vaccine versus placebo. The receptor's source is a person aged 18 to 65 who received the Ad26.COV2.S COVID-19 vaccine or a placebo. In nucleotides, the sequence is TGTGCCAGCAGCTTAGATGTTTGGGGTAGCACAGATACGCAGTATTTT. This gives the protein CASSLDVWGSTDTQYF.